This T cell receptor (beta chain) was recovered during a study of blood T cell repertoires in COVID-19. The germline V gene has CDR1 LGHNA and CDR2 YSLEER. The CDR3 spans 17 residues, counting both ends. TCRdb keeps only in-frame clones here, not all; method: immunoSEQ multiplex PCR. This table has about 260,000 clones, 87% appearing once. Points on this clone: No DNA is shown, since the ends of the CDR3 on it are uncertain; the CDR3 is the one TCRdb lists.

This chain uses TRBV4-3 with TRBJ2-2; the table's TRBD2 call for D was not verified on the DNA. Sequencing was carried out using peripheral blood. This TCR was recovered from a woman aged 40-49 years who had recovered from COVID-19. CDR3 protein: CASSQVSLTSRPGELFF.